This T cell receptor beta chain was captured by sequencing in a study of T cell responses to AZD1222 COVID-19 vaccine. A note on this clone: Antigen: not known. An end of the junction does not agree with germline; a read error may underlie this.

Broader study findings: Donors, mostly white British, included more females; clonal diversity was possibly underestimated.

The length of the CDR3 is 15 residues. Germline V CDR1 and CDR2: SGHRS, YFSETQ. Sequencing used immunoSEQ multiplex PCR; TCRdb keeps in-frame clones, though not all of them. The sample includes about 100,000 clones, approximately 90% of them seen just once. The TCR comes from an adult in good health. The chain has TRBV5-1 and TRBJ2-3; 8 nucleotides line up with TRBD2. Here the sequenced sample was peripheral blood, taken on day 0 of AZD1222 vaccination. This chain's CDR3 is CASSLRGVNTDTQYF. The CDR3 DNA follows: TGTGCCAGCAGCTTGCGGGGGGTCAACACAGATACGCAGTATTTT. Based on the CDR3 plus reference TRBV5-1 and TRBJ2-3, the full variable domain is KAGVTQTPRYLIKTRGQQVTLSCSPISGHRSVSWYQQTPGQGLQFLFEYFSETQRNKGNFPGRFSGRQFSNSRSEMNVSTLELGDSALYLCASSLRGVNTDTQYFGPGTRLTVL.